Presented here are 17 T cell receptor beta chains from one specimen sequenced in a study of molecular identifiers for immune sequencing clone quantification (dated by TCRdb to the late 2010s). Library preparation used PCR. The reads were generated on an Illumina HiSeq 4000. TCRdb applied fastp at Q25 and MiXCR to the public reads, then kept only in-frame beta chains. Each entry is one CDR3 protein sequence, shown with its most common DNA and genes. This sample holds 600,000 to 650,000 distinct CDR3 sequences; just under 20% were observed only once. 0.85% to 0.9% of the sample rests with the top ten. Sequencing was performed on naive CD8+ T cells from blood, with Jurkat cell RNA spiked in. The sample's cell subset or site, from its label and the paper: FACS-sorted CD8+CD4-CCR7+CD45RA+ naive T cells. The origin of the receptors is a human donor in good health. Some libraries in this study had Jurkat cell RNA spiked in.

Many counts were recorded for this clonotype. CDR3 sequence reads: CASSEGTDSNQPQHF. CDR3 DNA: TGTGCCAGCAGCGAAGGGACAGATAGCAATCAGCCCCAGCATTTT. This rearrangement joins TRBV7-2 to TRBJ1-5, with TRBD1 matching 7 bases. CDR3 length: 15 amino acids. Trimming took 5 bases from V and 0 from J; bases not matched to a gene: 4. CDR1 and CDR2 from the germline V gene are SGHTA and FQGNSA.

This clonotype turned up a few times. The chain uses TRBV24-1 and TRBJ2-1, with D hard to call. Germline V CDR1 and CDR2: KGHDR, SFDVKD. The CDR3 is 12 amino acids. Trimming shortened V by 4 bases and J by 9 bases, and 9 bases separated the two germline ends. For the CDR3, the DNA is TGTGCCACCAGTGACTCGACCAGTGAGCAGTTCTTC. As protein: CATSDSTSEQFF.

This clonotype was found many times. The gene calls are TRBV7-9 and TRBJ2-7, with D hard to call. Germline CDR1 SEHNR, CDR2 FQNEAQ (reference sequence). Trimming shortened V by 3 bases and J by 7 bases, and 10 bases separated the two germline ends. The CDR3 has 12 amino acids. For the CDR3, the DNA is TGTGCCAGCAGCTTGAGAGAGCAGGAGCAGTACTTC. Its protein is CASSLREQEQYF. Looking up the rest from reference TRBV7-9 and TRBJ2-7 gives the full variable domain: DTGVSQNPRHKITKRGQNVTFRCDPISEHNRLYWYRQTLGQGPEFLTYFQNEAQLEKSRLLSDRFSAERPKGSFSTLEIQRTEQGDSAMYLCASSLREQEQYFGPGTRLTVT.

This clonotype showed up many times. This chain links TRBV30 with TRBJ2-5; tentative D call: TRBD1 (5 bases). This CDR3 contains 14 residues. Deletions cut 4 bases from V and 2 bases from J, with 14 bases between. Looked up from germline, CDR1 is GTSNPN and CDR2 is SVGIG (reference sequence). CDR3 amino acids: CAWMSERTQETQYF. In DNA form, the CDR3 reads TGTGCCTGGATGTCAGAAAGGACACAAGAGACCCAGTACTTC.

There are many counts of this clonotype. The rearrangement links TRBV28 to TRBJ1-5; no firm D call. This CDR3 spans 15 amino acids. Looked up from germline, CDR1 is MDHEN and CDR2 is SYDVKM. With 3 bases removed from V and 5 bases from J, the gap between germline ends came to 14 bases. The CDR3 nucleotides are TGTGCCAGCAGTTTTGTCGGGCGCCGGGATCAGCCCCAGCATTTT. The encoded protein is CASSFVGRRDQPQHF.

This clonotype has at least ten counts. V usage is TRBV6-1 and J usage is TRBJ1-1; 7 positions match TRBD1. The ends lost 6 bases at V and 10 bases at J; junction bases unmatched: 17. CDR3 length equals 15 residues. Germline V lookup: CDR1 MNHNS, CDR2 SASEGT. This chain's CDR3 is CASSPLRDSRLAAFF. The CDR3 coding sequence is TGTGCCAGCAGCCCCCTCCGGGACAGTCGCTTGGCAGCTTTCTTT.

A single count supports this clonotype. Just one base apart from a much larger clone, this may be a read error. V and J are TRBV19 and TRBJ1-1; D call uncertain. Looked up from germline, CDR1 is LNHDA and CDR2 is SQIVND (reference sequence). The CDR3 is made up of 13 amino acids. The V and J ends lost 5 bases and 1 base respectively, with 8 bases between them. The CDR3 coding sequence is TGTGCCAGTAGTGTTATTGAGAACACTGAAGCTTTCTTT. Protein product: CASSVIENTEAFF.

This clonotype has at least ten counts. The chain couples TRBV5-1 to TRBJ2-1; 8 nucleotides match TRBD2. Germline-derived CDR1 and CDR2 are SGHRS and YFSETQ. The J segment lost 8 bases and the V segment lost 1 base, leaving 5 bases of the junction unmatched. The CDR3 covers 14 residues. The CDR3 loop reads CASSLSAGGHEQFF. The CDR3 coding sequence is TGCGCCAGCAGCTTGTCGGCGGGGGGCCATGAGCAGTTCTTC. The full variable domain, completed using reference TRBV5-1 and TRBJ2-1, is KAGVTQTPRYLIKTRGQQVTLSCSPISGHRSVSWYQQTPGQGLQFLFEYFSETQRNKGNFPGRFSGRQFSNSRSEMNVSTLELGDSALYLCASSLSAGGHEQFFGPGTRLTVL.

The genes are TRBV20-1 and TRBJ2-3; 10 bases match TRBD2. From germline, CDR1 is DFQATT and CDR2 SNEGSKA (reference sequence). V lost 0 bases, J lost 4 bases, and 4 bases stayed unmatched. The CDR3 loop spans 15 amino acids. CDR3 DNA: TGCAGTGCTAGAGACCCAGCGGGGGGGTCAGATACGCAGTATTTT. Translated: CSARDPAGGSDTQYF.

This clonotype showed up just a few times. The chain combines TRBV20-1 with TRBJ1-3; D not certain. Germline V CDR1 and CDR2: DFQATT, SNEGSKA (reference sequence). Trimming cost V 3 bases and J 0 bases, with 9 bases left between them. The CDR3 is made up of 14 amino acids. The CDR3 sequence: CSASDPRSGNTIYF. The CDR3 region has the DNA TGCAGTGCTAGTGATCCACGCTCTGGAAACACCATATATTTT.

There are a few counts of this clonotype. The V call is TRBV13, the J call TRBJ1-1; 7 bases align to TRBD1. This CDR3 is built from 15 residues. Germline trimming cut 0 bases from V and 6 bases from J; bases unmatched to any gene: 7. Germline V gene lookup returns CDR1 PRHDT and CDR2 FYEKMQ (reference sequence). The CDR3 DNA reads TGTGCCAGCAGCTTAGGTGGGCAGGGGGAGTCTGAAGCTTTCTTT. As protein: CASSLGGQGESEAFF.

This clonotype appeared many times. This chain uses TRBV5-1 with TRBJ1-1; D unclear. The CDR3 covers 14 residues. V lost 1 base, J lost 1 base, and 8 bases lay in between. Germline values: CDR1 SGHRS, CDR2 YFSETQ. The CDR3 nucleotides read TGCGCCAGCAGCTTGCGTTCCGAGAACACTGAAGCTTTCTTT. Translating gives CASSLRSENTEAFF.

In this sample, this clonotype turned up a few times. CDR3 amino acids: CASSLEGTGPFEQYF. CDR3 DNA: TGTGCCAGCAGCTTAGAGGGGACAGGGCCTTTCGAGCAGTACTTC. The chain joins TRBV7-6 to TRBJ2-7, with 9 bases that match TRBD1. The length of the CDR3 is 15 residues. J lost 6 bases, V lost 1 base, and 7 bases had no gene match. Germline-derived CDR1 and CDR2 are SGHVS and FNYEAQ.

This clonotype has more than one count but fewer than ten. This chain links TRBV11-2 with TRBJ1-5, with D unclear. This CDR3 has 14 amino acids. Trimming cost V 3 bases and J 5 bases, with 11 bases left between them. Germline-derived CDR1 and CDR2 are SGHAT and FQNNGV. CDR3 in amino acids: CASSFGPGDQPQHF. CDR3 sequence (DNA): TGTGCCAGCAGCTTTGGGCCGGGCGATCAGCCCCAGCATTTT.

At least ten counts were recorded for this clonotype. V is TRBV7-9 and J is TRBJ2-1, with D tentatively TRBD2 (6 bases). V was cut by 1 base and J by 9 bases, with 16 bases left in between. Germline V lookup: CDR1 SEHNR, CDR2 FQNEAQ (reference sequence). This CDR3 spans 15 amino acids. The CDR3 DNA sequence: TGTGCCAGCAGCTTAGTGGCGGGACCCTTGGCTGAGCAGTTCTTC. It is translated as CASSLVAGPLAEQFF.

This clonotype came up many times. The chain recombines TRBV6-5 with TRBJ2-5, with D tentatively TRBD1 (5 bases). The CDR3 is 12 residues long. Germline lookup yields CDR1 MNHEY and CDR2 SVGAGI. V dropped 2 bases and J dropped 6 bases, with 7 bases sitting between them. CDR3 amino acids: CASSYDSKTQYF. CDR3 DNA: TGTGCCAGCAGTTACGACAGTAAGACCCAGTACTTC.

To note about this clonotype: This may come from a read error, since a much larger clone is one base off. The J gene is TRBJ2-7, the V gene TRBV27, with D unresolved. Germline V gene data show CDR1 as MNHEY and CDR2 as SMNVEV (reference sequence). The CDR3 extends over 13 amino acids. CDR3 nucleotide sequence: TGTGCCAGCTCGCTCGGCCCTGAATACGGGCAGTACTTC. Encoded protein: CASSLGPEYGQYF.